The entry below gives a single TCR beta chain sequence along with its context. These data come from a study of blood T cell repertoires in COVID-19. As originally analysed: By means of reference gene primer amplification, nucleated cell counts were estimated. The data were produced by immunoSEQ multiplex PCR, yet TCRdb's version contains in-frame clones alone and is incomplete. The V and J calls and clone size are taken from that table; D and trimming were inferred from the DNA. The data hold tens of thousands of clones, with over 65% observed a single time. This CDR3 is 16 amino acids long. Per germline, CDR1 MGHDK and CDR2 SYGVNS. The V gene end was trimmed by 3 bases and the J gene end by 2 bases; junction bases not matched to a gene: 6.

The source material was peripheral blood. The V call is TRBV25-1, the J call TRBJ1-5, with TRBD1 matching over 8 bases. This TCR was sampled from a human donor in a cohort sampled during active COVID-19. This CDR3 reads CASSDAPGQGNQPQHF. The CDR3 DNA follows: TGTGCCAGCAGTGACGCACCGGGACAGGGCAATCAGCCCCAGCATTTT.